The 25 T cell receptor beta chains below were found in one sample sequenced in a study of response to subunit inactivated influenza vaccine. Using its own MiXCR run on the RT-PCR reads, TCRdb lists one record per CDR3 protein. The table records about 540,000 distinct CDR3 sequences, roughly 25% of them present only once. These data were likewise used in another study, on T cells expressing NK-cell markers. This second study says: UMIs accompanied the 5'RACE template switching by which TCR beta cDNA was made.

The source was CD4+ T cells sorted from PBMCs, collected 12 days after vaccination. These receptor sequences come from a man aged 50-60 years who received an inactivated influenza vaccine.

This clonotype appeared a single time. V is TRBV7-2 and J is TRBJ2-7; the D gene could be TRBD1 or TRBD2 (5 bases each). This CDR3 contains 14 residues. Trimming took off 0 bases at V and 2 bases at J, with 8 bases between the two ends. CDR1 SGHTA and CDR2 FQGNSA come from the germline V gene. CDR3 DNA: TGTGCCAGCAGCTTAGCCAGGGACGCCTACGAGCAGTACTTC. It is translated as CASSLARDAYEQYF.

In DNA form, the CDR3 reads TGTGCCAGCAGCCCACAACTCACCGGGGAGCTGTTTTTT. Translation: CASSPQLTGELFF. This chain joins TRBV7-2 and TRBJ2-2; no reliable D call. V lost 5 bases and J 4 bases, leaving 8 bases between the germline ends. This CDR3 has 13 residues. Germline loops: CDR1 SGHTA, CDR2 FQGNSA.

The rearrangement joins TRBV12-3 or TRBV12-4 to TRBJ1-2, with TRBD1 matching 8 bases. This CDR3 spans 12 amino acids. V dropped 5 bases and J dropped 14; count of bases not matched to a gene: 10. CDR3 nucleotides: TGTGCCAGCAGTCCATTGGACAGGGCTAAAACCTTC. Translating it yields CASSPLDRAKTF.

This clonotype appeared a few times. V is TRBV6-2 or TRBV6-3 and J is TRBJ2-1, with D perhaps TRBD2 (5 bases). V lost 2 bases, J lost 9 bases, and 17 bases lay in between. The CDR3 loop spans 15 amino acids. Germline V gene sequence: CDR1 MNHEY, CDR2 SVGEGT. CDR3 sequence: CASSYQASLRGEQFF. In DNA form, the CDR3 reads TGTGCCAGCAGTTACCAGGCTAGCCTTCGTGGTGAGCAGTTCTTC.

This clonotype was seen more than once but under ten times. The rearrangement links TRBV15 to TRBJ1-5; D ambiguous. Trimming shortened V by 2 bases and J by 2 bases, and 10 bases separated the two germline ends. The germline V gene encodes CDR1 LNHNV and CDR2 YYDKDF (reference sequence). This CDR3 region has 15 residues. CDR3 DNA sequence: TGTGCCACCAGCAGATTTATTACGGGCAATCAGCCCCAGCATTTT. Its protein is CATSRFITGNQPQHF.

This sequence joins TRBV3-1 and TRBJ2-7; the D gene is possibly TRBD1 (5 bases). Trimming stripped 1 base from V and 6 bases from J, with 10 bases between. The CDR3 length is 13 residues. Germline-derived CDR1 and CDR2 are LGHDT and YNNKEL (reference sequence). The chain's CDR3 is CASSQGLGREQYF. The CDR3, as DNA: TGTGCCAGCAGCCAAGGATTGGGGCGCGAGCAGTACTTC.

The chain uses TRBV14 and TRBJ2-5; 10 nucleotides match TRBD2. CDR3 length: 15 residues. The junction had 6 bases not matched to a gene; V was cut back by 4 bases and J by 4 bases. Germline CDR1 is SGHDN and CDR2 is FVKESK. The CDR3 DNA reads TGTGCCAGCAGCCTAAGGGCTAGCGGGGGAGAGACCCAGTACTTC. Its protein product is CASSLRASGGETQYF.

This clonotype turned up a few times. This chain uses TRBV3-1 with TRBJ2-3; 10 positions match TRBD2. Germline-derived CDR1 and CDR2 are LGHDT and YNNKEL (reference sequence). Unmatched junction bases numbered 6, after V lost 2 bases and J lost 1 base. This CDR3 spans 17 amino acids. The CDR3 DNA sequence: TGTGCCAGCAGCCAATACACTAGCGGGATGGGCACAGATACGCAGTATTTT. Protein sequence: CASSQYTSGMGTDTQYF.

J is TRBJ2-3 and V is TRBV5-1, with 11 nucleotides matching TRBD2. V was pared by 4 bases and J by 4 bases, with 5 bases of the junction left unmatched. The CDR3 sequence is 15 residues long. CDR1 and CDR2 (germline): SGHRS, YFSETQ. CDR3 nucleotide sequence: TGCGCCAGCAGCGGTAGCGGGGGGGCCGCAGATACGCAGTATTTT. This gives the protein CASSGSGGAADTQYF.

This chain joins TRBV18 and TRBJ1-1; TRBD1 might be the D (5 bases). The CDR3 sequence is 14 residues long. Trimming cost V 0 bases and J 4 bases, with 9 bases left between them. Germline lookup yields CDR1 KGHSH and CDR2 LQKENI. CDR3 sequence: CASSPPGGPTEAFF. As DNA, the CDR3 is TGTGCCAGCTCACCACCTGGGGGTCCCACTGAAGCTTTCTTT.

This clonotype was seen a few times. The J gene is TRBJ2-1, the V gene TRBV18; TRBD2 matches at 11 bases. The V gene end was trimmed by 5 bases and the J gene end by 0 bases; junction bases not matched to a gene: 9. Germline CDR1 KGHSH, CDR2 LQKENI. The CDR3 spans 18 residues. The CDR3 nucleotides read TGTGCCAGCTCAACGATGACTAGCGGGACGTCCTCCTACAATGAGCAGTTCTTC. Amino acid sequence: CASSTMTSGTSSYNEQFF.

There are a few counts of this clonotype. The rearrangement links TRBV29-1 to TRBJ2-5; no firm D call. The CDR3 is 12 amino acids. Germline V lookup: CDR1 SQVTM, CDR2 ANQGSEA. Trimming removed 6 bases at V and 4 bases at J, with 12 bases between. The CDR3 nucleotides read TGCAGCGTGACCGGGCGCGGAGAGACCCAGTACTTC. It codes for CSVTGRGETQYF.

The J gene is TRBJ1-1, the V gene TRBV27, with 8 bases lining up with TRBD1. The J segment lost 9 bases and the V segment lost 3 bases, leaving 12 bases of the junction unmatched. There are 15 residues in the CDR3. Germline V gene sequence: CDR1 MNHEY, CDR2 SMNVEV (reference sequence). The CDR3, as DNA: TGTGCCAGCAGTTTGCGGAGTTCAGGGGGCTACCAAGCTTTCTTT. Encoded protein: CASSLRSSGGYQAFF.

This sequence joins TRBV15 and TRBJ2-5; D is perhaps TRBD1 or TRBD2 (5 bases each). Germline CDR1 LNHNV, CDR2 YYDKDF (reference sequence). The V gene lost 5 bases and the J gene lost 2 bases, with 21 bases spanning the gap. The CDR3 sequence is 17 residues long. DNA of the CDR3: TGTGCCACCAGCGTATCTGCCCCTCGGGGCGGACAAGAGACCCAGTACTTC. It translates to CATSVSAPRGGQETQYF.

The chain combines TRBV7-9 with TRBJ2-7; the match to TRBD2 covers 10 bases. J lost 4 bases, V lost 5 bases, and 5 bases had no gene match. CDR1 is SEHNR and CDR2 is FQNEAQ in the germline V gene (reference sequence). The CDR3 covers 14 residues. This chain's CDR3 is CASSETSGWYEQYF. For the CDR3, the DNA is TGTGCCAGCAGCGAGACTAGCGGGTGGTACGAGCAGTACTTC.

This chain links TRBV12-3 or TRBV12-4 with TRBJ2-2, with D hard to call. The ends were cut back, 5 bases at V and 3 bases at J, with 7 bases in the middle. The CDR3 is 13 amino acids. In DNA form, the CDR3 reads TGTGCCAGCAGTCTGATTTACACCGGGGAGCTGTTTTTT. This translates into CASSLIYTGELFF.

CDR3 nucleotide sequence: TGCGCCAGCAGCCAAGTTCTAGCGGGGGGTTCCAATAAAGGGACCCAGTACTTC. Amino acid sequence: CASSQVLAGGSNKGTQYF. J is TRBJ2-5 and V is TRBV4-3; TRBD2 aligns across 11 bases. There are 18 residues in the CDR3. Germline V gives CDR1 LGHNA, CDR2 YSLEER. The ends lost 1 base at V and 7 bases at J; junction bases unmatched: 14.

The chain has TRBV20-1 and TRBJ2-3; 15 bases are a match to TRBD2. The germline V gene encodes CDR1 DFQATT and CDR2 SNEGSKA (reference sequence). The CDR3 has 15 amino acids. Trimming cost V 3 bases and J 6 bases; bases outside gene matches: 4. The DNA for the CDR3 is TGCAGTGCTAGGGGACTAGCGGGAGGTATCGATACGCAGTATTTT. Translation: CSARGLAGGIDTQYF.

Points on this clonotype: Germline is not matched at one junction end, which may reflect a read error. The chain joins TRBV12-3 or TRBV12-4 to TRBJ2-5, with D perhaps matching TRBD1 or TRBD2 (5 bases each). The CDR3 loop spans 16 amino acids. CDR3 DNA: TGTACCAGCATTTTAGGGGTCGGGACCATTCAAGAGACCCAGTACTTC. Residues: CTSILGVGTIQETQYF.

There are a few counts of this clonotype. The rearrangement links TRBV7-2 to TRBJ1-1; 7 bases are a match to TRBD1. Germline CDR1 reads SGHTA; CDR2 reads FQGNSA. Unmatched junction bases numbered 4, after V lost 5 bases and J lost 1 base. This CDR3 has 14 amino acids. CDR3 residues: CASSAGTANTEAFF. The CDR3 coding sequence is TGTGCCAGCAGCGCCGGGACAGCGAACACTGAAGCTTTCTTT.

This clonotype has only a few counts. The CDR3 nucleotides are TGCGCCAGCAGCCATGGGGTGGAGGGTCGAAACACTGAAGCTTTCTTT. This encodes CASSHGVEGRNTEAFF. This chain uses TRBV4-3 with TRBJ1-1; no firm D call. Looked up from germline, CDR1 is LGHNA and CDR2 is YSLEER. V lost 3 bases and J lost 2, with 16 bases in between. The CDR3 consists of 16 residues.

The table lists this clonotype with many counts. This sequence joins TRBV6-5 and TRBJ2-1; TRBD2 agrees at 11 bases. The CDR3 extends over 15 amino acids. From germline, CDR1 is MNHEY and CDR2 SVGAGI. The ends lost 4 bases at V and 6 bases at J; junction bases unmatched: 5. The CDR3 spells CASSSGTSGLNEQFF. The CDR3, as DNA: TGTGCCAGCAGTTCAGGGACTAGCGGTCTCAATGAGCAGTTCTTC.

In DNA form, the CDR3 reads TGCAGTGCTCAAAGGACGGGGACGAACACTGAAGCTTTCTTT. Amino acid sequence: CSAQRTGTNTEAFF. The V gene is TRBV20-1, the J gene TRBJ1-1; perhaps TRBD1 as D (5 bases). The CDR3 is 14 amino acids. Germline V gene sequence: CDR1 DFQATT, CDR2 SNEGSKA (reference sequence). Trimming took off 5 bases at V and 1 base at J, with 14 bases between the two ends.

This clonotype was detected many times. V and J are TRBV24-1 and TRBJ2-1; D is perhaps TRBD2 (5 bases). Germline V gene data show CDR1 as KGHDR and CDR2 as SFDVKD. The V gene lost 6 bases and the J gene lost 6 bases, with 14 bases spanning the gap. This CDR3 spans 14 amino acids. DNA of the CDR3: TGTGCCACCAGTATCTCGGGGAATCTCAATGAGCAGTTCTTC. Amino acids: CATSISGNLNEQFF.

This clonotype was observed a few times. The V gene is TRBV20-1, the J gene TRBJ2-3, with D perhaps assigned TRBD1 or TRBD2 (5 bases each). CDR3 length: 15 amino acids. V gave up 2 bases and J gave up 1 base, with 13 bases separating them. The germline gives CDR1 DFQATT, CDR2 SNEGSKA (reference sequence). The CDR3 sequence: CSARNPGTGTDTQYF. The CDR3 nucleotides read TGCAGTGCTAGAAACCCGGGGACCGGCACAGATACGCAGTATTTT.